The source of this TCR beta chain is a study of blood T cells in healthy people across ages. Study-wide results and caveats: Compared with aged donors, long-lived donors showed fewer expanded clones, suggesting selection.

Using a J-beta primer mix together with a sample-barcoded 5' primer, a second PCR was run for about 7 to 12 cycles. TCRdb re-analysed the 5' RACE reads in MiXCR, keeping a single row per CDR3 protein. The data hold approximately 780,000 distinct CDR3 sequences, with 25% to 30% observed a single time. This clonotype was picked up a small number of times. What it binds is not known. These records were also assigned to another study, of T cells of mothers and their children.

The sequence was collected from a boy aged 10-17 years in good health. The source material was blood.

The CDR3 coding sequence is TGTGCCACGGGGCTACGATTAGATGGCTACACCTTC. This sequence encodes CATGLRLDGYTF. V is TRBV28 and J is TRBJ1-2; tentatively, D is TRBD1 (5 bases). Deletions cut 10 bases from V and 6 bases from J, with 15 bases between. Germline lookup yields CDR1 MDHEN and CDR2 SYDVKM. This CDR3 region has 12 residues.